Presented here are 31 T cell receptor beta chains from one specimen sequenced in a study of identical twins. TCRdb used MiXCR to reprocess the 5' RACE reads, holding one entry per CDR3 protein. Of around 670,000 distinct CDR3 sequences listed, around 5.7% are singletons. Sequenced input: naive T cells sorted from blood. The source of these receptors is a man aged 18 to 30 in good health.

At least ten counts were recorded for this clonotype. V gene TRBV10-3 combines with J gene TRBJ2-4; no firm D call. In germline, CDR1 is ENHRY, CDR2 SYGVKD. V lost 3 bases and J 5 bases, leaving 8 bases between the germline ends. The CDR3 spans 13 residues. DNA for the CDR3: TGTGCCATCAGTGATATCCCAGAAAACATTCAGTACTTC. Amino acids: CAISDIPENIQYF.

This clonotype was observed a few times. The V and J genes are TRBV5-1 and TRBJ2-7; D unclear. Trimming cost V 0 bases and J 5 bases, with 12 bases left between them. Germline V gene sequence: CDR1 SGHRS, CDR2 YFSETQ. The CDR3 has 14 residues. In DNA form, the CDR3 reads TGCGCCAGCAGCTTGGAATCGGTATCCGACGAGCAGTACTTC. Translation gives CASSLESVSDEQYF.

This clonotype was recorded at least ten times. This chain links TRBV20-1 with TRBJ1-6; D not certain. Germline V gives CDR1 DFQATT, CDR2 SNEGSKA (reference sequence). CDR3 length: 15 amino acids. V was pared by 0 bases and J by 10 bases, with 16 bases between. CDR3 nucleotides: TGCAGTGCTAGAGATGATCAGGTCCTAAGGTCACCCCTCCACTTT. Translated: CSARDDQVLRSPLHF.

Many counts were recorded for this clonotype. V gene TRBV6-1 combines with J gene TRBJ1-2; tentative D call: TRBD1 (5 bases). CDR1 is MNHNS, CDR2 SASEGT, per germline. V lost 3 bases, J lost 6 bases, and 17 bases lay in between. This CDR3 comprises 15 residues. CDR3 region: CASSDWWDGPDGYTF. In DNA, the CDR3 is TGTGCCAGCAGTGATTGGTGGGACGGACCTGATGGCTACACCTTC.

The DNA for the CDR3 is TGTGCCAGCAGTTTCTTCCGGGACAGGAGGGACAATGAGCAGTTCTTC. It is translated as CASSFFRDRRDNEQFF. The chain joins TRBV12-3 or TRBV12-4 to TRBJ2-1, with TRBD1 matching over 8 bases. This CDR3 is built from 16 residues. V shed 3 bases, J shed 5 bases, and the junction held 9 bases outside the gene matches.

In this sample, this clonotype turned up a few times. This chain uses TRBV2 with TRBJ1-1; maybe TRBD1 (5 bases). Per germline, CDR1 SNHLY and CDR2 FYNNEI. The CDR3 runs 14 residues. V was shortened by 6 bases and J by 4 bases, with 15 bases between the two germline ends. As DNA, the CDR3 is TGTGCCAGCAGAGGTCAGGGCGTGGGCACTGAAGCTTTCTTT. Encoded protein: CASRGQGVGTEAFF.

The table lists this clonotype with many counts. J is TRBJ2-1 and V is TRBV20-1; perhaps TRBD2 as D (5 bases). V dropped 6 bases and J dropped 7 bases, with 10 bases sitting between them. The CDR3 covers 11 residues. CDR1 is DFQATT, CDR2 SNEGSKA, per germline (reference sequence). The CDR3 protein is CSAHRGNEQFF. In nucleotides, the CDR3 is TGCAGTGCCCACAGAGGGAATGAGCAGTTCTTC.

This clonotype showed up just a few times. The V and J genes are TRBV24-1 and TRBJ2-3; 8 nucleotides match TRBD1. The J segment lost 6 bases and the V segment lost 5 bases, leaving 12 bases of the junction unmatched. This CDR3 is built from 16 residues. Germline lookup yields CDR1 KGHDR and CDR2 SFDVKD. The CDR3 reads CATSGPGTGAEDTQYF. In nucleotides, the CDR3 is TGTGCCACCAGTGGCCCCGGGACAGGAGCCGAGGATACGCAGTATTTT.

This chain uses TRBV7-2 with TRBJ2-5; either TRBD1 or TRBD2 may supply D (6 bases each). V shed 2 bases and J shed 5 bases, with 15 bases lying between them. This CDR3 is 15 amino acids long. CDR1 is SGHTA, CDR2 FQGNSA, per germline. CDR3 sequence: CASSLSLGGFETQYF. The CDR3 DNA reads as TGTGCCAGCAGCTTATCTCTGGGGGGCTTCGAGACCCAGTACTTC.

CDR3 nucleotide sequence: TGTGCCAGCTCACCAGGGGTCTCAGCAGATACGCAGTATTTT. This gives the protein CASSPGVSADTQYF. This chain links TRBV18 with TRBJ2-3; unclear D gene. Looked up from germline, CDR1 is KGHSH and CDR2 is LQKENI. V shed 2 bases and J shed 4 bases, with 10 bases lying between them. The CDR3 sequence is 14 residues long.

The genes are TRBV6-1 and TRBJ1-5; no firm D call. Germline V CDR1 and CDR2: MNHNS, SASEGT. The V end was cut by 11 bases, the J end by 0 bases, with 17 bases between. The CDR3 runs 15 residues. The CDR3 DNA reads as TGTGCCCAGAGCAAAGACCCCCATAGCAATCAGCCCCAGCATTTT. Translating it yields CAQSKDPHSNQPQHF.

This clonotype was seen repeatedly, ten times or more. CDR3: CASSFGQNLHTGELFF. DNA of the CDR3: TGCGCCAGCAGCTTCGGACAGAACCTACACACCGGGGAGCTGTTTTTT. The V and J genes are TRBV5-1 and TRBJ2-2; possibly TRBD1 for D (6 bases). Germline V lookup: CDR1 SGHRS, CDR2 YFSETQ. This CDR3 is built from 16 residues. Trimming pared 2 bases from V and 3 bases from J, leaving 14 bases between.

The gene calls are TRBV29-1 and TRBJ2-5, with 8 bases identical to TRBD1. Germline V lookup: CDR1 SQVTM, CDR2 ANQGSEA. J was trimmed by 5 bases and V by 6 bases; bases with no gene match: 11. The CDR3 extends over 14 amino acids. Written as DNA, the CDR3 is TGCAGCGTGGGGGGCGGGACAGGTTTGGAGACCCAGTACTTC. It codes for CSVGGGTGLETQYF.

This clonotype showed up many times. The gene calls are TRBV24-1 and TRBJ2-5, with D possibly TRBD2 on 5 matching bases. V was shortened by 4 bases and J by 2 bases, with 7 bases between the two germline ends. The length of the CDR3 is 13 residues. CDR1 is KGHDR and CDR2 is SFDVKD in the germline V gene. This CDR3 is CATSEDWQETQYF. The CDR3, as DNA: TGTGCCACCAGTGAGGACTGGCAAGAGACCCAGTACTTC.

The V gene is TRBV6-1, the J gene TRBJ2-3; 7 bases agree with TRBD1. Germline V gives CDR1 MNHNS, CDR2 SASEGT. Trimming took 5 bases from V and 6 from J; bases not matched to a gene: 8. This CDR3 region has 14 residues. Here the CDR3 reads CASSLDRILDTQYF. The CDR3 coding sequence is TGTGCCAGCAGTCTGGACAGGATACTGGATACGCAGTATTTT.

This clonotype showed up just a few times. The chain combines TRBV14 with TRBJ2-1, with 10 bases matching TRBD2. J lost 8 bases, V lost 4 bases, and 11 bases had no gene match. CDR3 size: 16 residues. CDR1 is SGHDN and CDR2 is FVKESK in the germline V gene. CDR3 loop: CASSPRSGRAVDEQFF. The CDR3 bases are TGTGCCAGCAGCCCACGCAGCGGGAGGGCCGTCGATGAGCAGTTCTTC. Variable domain in full (rest from reference TRBV14 and TRBJ2-1): EAGVTQFPSHSVIEKGQTVTLRCDPISGHDNLYWYRRVMGKEIKFLLHFVKESKQDESGMPNNRFLAERTGGTYSTLKVQPAELEDSGVYFCASSPRSGRAVDEQFFGPGTRLTVL.

In this sample, this clonotype turned up many times. The V and J genes are TRBV7-9 and TRBJ2-3; D is perhaps TRBD1 or TRBD2 (5 bases each). The germline CDR1 and CDR2 sequences are SEHNR and FQNEAQ (reference sequence). The CDR3 is made up of 13 amino acids. Between the trimmed V and J ends, which lost 11 bases and 2 bases, there was a span of 14 bases. The CDR3 sequence: CAARDPLTDTQYF. Written as DNA, the CDR3 is TGTGCCGCCAGGGACCCACTCACAGATACGCAGTATTTT.

This clonotype occurred many times. V gene TRBV28 combines with J gene TRBJ2-6; D remains ambiguous. V shed 7 bases and J shed 1 base, with 2 bases lying between them. The CDR3 sequence is 12 residues long. Germline CDR1 is MDHEN and CDR2 is SYDVKM. CDR3 sequence (DNA): TGTGCCAGCACATCTGGGGCCAACGTCCTGACTTTC. Its translation: CASTSGANVLTF.

The table lists this clonotype with many counts. This chain connects TRBV6-1 to TRBJ2-7; 9 nucleotides match TRBD2. CDR3 length: 15 residues. The V segment lost 8 bases and the J segment 0 bases; nucleotides outside the gene matches: 8. Germline CDR1 reads MNHNS; CDR2 reads SASEGT. CDR3 sequence (DNA): TGTGCCAGCCAAAAGCTAGCGGGAAGCTCCTACGAGCAGTACTTC. Translated: CASQKLAGSSYEQYF.

This clonotype came up a few times. The chain recombines TRBV20-1 with TRBJ2-2, with TRBD2 matching over 9 bases. Losses at the gene ends were 3 bases for V and 2 bases for J; bases not matched to a gene: 10. CDR1 and CDR2 from the germline V gene are DFQATT and SNEGSKA (reference sequence). The CDR3 extends over 17 amino acids. DNA of the CDR3: TGCAGTGCTAGGACTAGCGGAATAAGAGGAAACACCGGGGAGCTGTTTTTT. Amino acid sequence: CSARTSGIRGNTGELFF.

This clonotype occurred many times. V and J are TRBV29-1 and TRBJ2-3; 7 nucleotides match TRBD1. The germline V gene encodes CDR1 SQVTM and CDR2 ANQGSEA. V was clipped by 7 bases and J by 4 bases; unmatched bases: 14. This CDR3 comprises 15 residues. CDR3 bases: TGCAGCGCCGAACCCAGGGGGTCGGTCGCAGATACGCAGTATTTT. Translated, it gives CSAEPRGSVADTQYF.

The V call is TRBV30, the J call TRBJ1-3; D is undetermined. From germline, CDR1 is GTSNPN and CDR2 SVGIG (reference sequence). V lost 0 bases and J 0 bases, leaving 9 bases between the germline ends. The CDR3 runs 15 residues. CDR3 sequence: CAWSVFGNSGNTIYF. As DNA, the CDR3 is TGTGCCTGGAGTGTATTCGGGAACTCTGGAAACACCATATATTTT.

This clonotype was detected a few times. This chain uses TRBV6-2 or TRBV6-3 with TRBJ2-1, with 11 positions matching TRBD2. V was pared by 5 bases and J by 7 bases, with 7 bases of the junction left unmatched. Per the germline V gene, CDR1 is MNHEY and CDR2 is SVGEGT. This CDR3 comprises 15 residues. The CDR3 sequence: CASSQLAGDRNEQFF. CDR3 bases: TGTGCCAGCAGTCAACTAGCGGGAGATCGGAATGAGCAGTTCTTC.

This clonotype was observed a single time. This rearrangement joins TRBV29-1 to TRBJ2-2, with D possibly matching TRBD1 (6 bases). Germline V gene data show CDR1 as SQVTM and CDR2 as ANQGSEA. The V gene lost 3 bases and the J gene lost 4 bases, with 12 bases spanning the gap. CDR3 length equals 14 residues. CDR3 coding DNA: TGCAGCGTTGAGCGGTCAGGGGTCACCGGGGAGCTGTTTTTT. Protein product: CSVERSGVTGELFF.

The rearrangement joins TRBV24-1 to TRBJ2-7, with D perhaps given as TRBD1 or TRBD2 (6 bases each). Trimming took off 1 base at V and 2 bases at J, with 14 bases between the two ends. This CDR3 region has 16 residues. Germline V gene lookup returns CDR1 KGHDR and CDR2 SFDVKD. The CDR3, as DNA: TGTGCCACCAGTGATTTTGGGACTGACAGGACCTACGAGCAGTACGTC. It translates to CATSDFGTDRTYEQYV.

This clonotype was counted at least ten times. This chain connects TRBV7-9 to TRBJ2-2; no clear D. The CDR3 sequence is 15 residues long. CDR1 is SEHNR, CDR2 FQNEAQ, per germline (reference sequence). V shed 8 bases and J shed 0 bases, with 13 bases lying between them. The CDR3 sequence: CASASGRPNTGELFF. In nucleotides, the CDR3 is TGTGCCAGCGCTTCCGGACGGCCGAACACCGGGGAGCTGTTTTTT.

A few counts support this clonotype. The J gene is TRBJ1-3, the V gene TRBV20-1, with TRBD1 matching over 7 bases. The CDR3 loop spans 15 amino acids. CDR1 is DFQATT, CDR2 SNEGSKA, per germline (reference sequence). J gave up 0 bases and V 5 bases, and 7 bases lay outside the gene matches. The DNA of the CDR3 is TGCAGTGCTCGACCTGGGACAGCCTCTGGAAACACCATATATTTT. It specifies CSARPGTASGNTIYF.

This clonotype was seen many times. The chain carries TRBV20-1 and TRBJ2-1; maybe TRBD2 (5 bases). Germline lookup yields CDR1 DFQATT and CDR2 SNEGSKA (reference sequence). The CDR3 totals 14 residues. Trimming removed 5 bases from V and 5 bases from J, with 16 bases in between. The CDR3: CSASNRDTHNEQFF. The CDR3 coding sequence is TGCAGTGCTTCAAACCGGGATACCCACAATGAGCAGTTCTTC.

The genes are TRBV27 and TRBJ1-1; 10 nucleotides match TRBD1. Germline CDR1 and CDR2: MNHEY and SMNVEV (reference sequence). The CDR3 is made up of 14 amino acids. With 6 bases clipped from V and 4 bases from J, the junction kept 5 bases outside the gene matches. CDR3 sequence (DNA): TGTGCCAGCAGAGACAGGGGGCGAGGCACTGAAGCTTTCTTT. Protein product: CASRDRGRGTEAFF.

This clonotype was recorded many times. The rearrangement uses TRBV2 and TRBJ2-1; no firm D call. Per germline, CDR1 SNHLY and CDR2 FYNNEI. V was cut by 3 bases and J by 14 bases, with 14 bases left in between. The CDR3 is 12 amino acids. The CDR3 coding sequence is TGTGCCAGCAGTGATCGGCGGCAATATGAGTTCTTC. It encodes CASSDRRQYEFF.

This clonotype was seen repeatedly, ten times or more. V gene TRBV4-1 combines with J gene TRBJ2-3, with a possible D match to TRBD1 (6 bases). The V gene lost 1 base and the J gene lost 2 bases, with 10 bases spanning the gap. CDR3 length: 15 residues. In germline, CDR1 is MGHRA, CDR2 YSYEKL. The CDR3 DNA follows: TGCGCCAGCAGCCAAGCGACAGGCTACACAGATACGCAGTATTTT. It translates to CASSQATGYTDTQYF.